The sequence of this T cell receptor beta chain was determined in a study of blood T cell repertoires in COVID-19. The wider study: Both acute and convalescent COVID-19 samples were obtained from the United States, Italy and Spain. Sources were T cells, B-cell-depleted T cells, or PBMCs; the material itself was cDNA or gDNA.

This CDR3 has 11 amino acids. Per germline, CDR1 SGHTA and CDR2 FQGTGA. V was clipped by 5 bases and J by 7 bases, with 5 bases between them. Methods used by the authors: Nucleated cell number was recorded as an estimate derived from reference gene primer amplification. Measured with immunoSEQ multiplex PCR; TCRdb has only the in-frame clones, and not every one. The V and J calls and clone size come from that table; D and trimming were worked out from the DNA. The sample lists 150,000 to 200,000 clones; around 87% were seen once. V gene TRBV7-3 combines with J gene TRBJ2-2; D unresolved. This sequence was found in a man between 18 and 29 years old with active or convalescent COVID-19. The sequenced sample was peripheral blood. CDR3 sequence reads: CASSPSGELFF. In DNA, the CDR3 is TGTGCCAGCAGCCCCAGCGGGGAGCTGTTTTTT.